A single sample gave rise to the 14 T cell receptor beta chains below, sequenced in a study of radiotherapy plus CTLA-4 blockade in lung cancer. Repertoires were generated with immunoSEQ multiplex PCR, while TCRdb's copy carries only in-frame clones and drops some. This repertoire shows about 98,000 clones, roughly four fifths found once; its top ten account for approximately 3.4%. Source: peripheral blood, taken from a patient treated with radiotherapy plus ipilimumab. Every receptor here comes from a human donor with non-small cell lung cancer who had a partial response to radiotherapy plus ipilimumab.

This sequence joins TRBV7-3 and TRBJ2-5; 8 nucleotides align to TRBD2. The junction had 9 bases not matched to a gene; V was cut back by 4 bases and J by 5 bases. Germline-derived CDR1 and CDR2 are SGHTA and FQGTGA. The CDR3 covers 15 residues. The CDR3 DNA is TGTGCCAGCAGCTCCTCCGGGGGGGCAGGGGAGACCCAGTACTTC. It codes for CASSSSGGAGETQYF. Complete variable domain (other parts from reference TRBV7-3 and TRBJ2-5): GAGVSQTPSNKVTEKGKYVELRCDPISGHTALYWYRQSLGQGPEFLIYFQGTGAADDSGLPNDRFFAVRPEGSVSTLKIQRTERGDSAVYLCASSSSGGAGETQYFGPGTRLLVL.

This chain joins TRBV9 and TRBJ2-7; 11 nucleotides line up with TRBD2. Trimming at V came to 3 bases and at J to 6 bases, leaving 14 bases not matched to a gene. The germline CDR1 and CDR2 sequences are SGDLS and YYNGEE. This CDR3 is built from 17 residues. The CDR3 reads CASSDQPGTSGLREQYF. In nucleotides, the CDR3 is TGTGCCAGCAGCGACCAACCCGGGACTAGCGGTTTGCGCGAGCAGTACTTC.

The chain couples TRBV7-3 to TRBJ2-7; 15 positions agree with TRBD2. CDR1 is SGHTA, CDR2 FQGTGA, per germline. The length of the CDR3 is 16 residues. After removal of 0 bases from V and 5 bases from J, the junction contained 2 bases not matched to a gene. CDR3 residues: CASSLTGTSGRNEQYF. CDR3 nucleotides: TGTGCCAGCAGCTTAACCGGGACTAGCGGGAGGAACGAGCAGTACTTC.

This clone was seen just once. The V and J genes are TRBV6-6 and TRBJ2-2; D gene ambiguous. V dropped 5 bases and J dropped 1 base, with 14 bases sitting between them. Per the germline V gene, CDR1 is MNHNY and CDR2 is SVGAGI (reference sequence). The CDR3 covers 16 residues. CDR3 region: CASSGRQEKNTGELFF. The DNA of the CDR3 is TGTGCCAGCAGTGGCAGACAAGAGAAGAACACCGGGGAGCTGTTTTTT.

This chain uses TRBV7-3 with TRBJ2-1; 9 positions match TRBD2. The CDR3 runs 16 residues. The germline CDR1 and CDR2 sequences are SGHTA and FQGTGA. V gave up 5 bases and J gave up 6 bases; unmatched junction bases: 11. In DNA form, the CDR3 reads TGTGCCAGCAGCCCCCGCTCCGGGACTAGCAGCAATGAGCAGTTCTTC. This translates into CASSPRSGTSSNEQFF.

V and J are TRBV27 and TRBJ1-4, with D perhaps TRBD1 (5 bases). Trimming took 4 bases from V and 8 from J, leaving 14 bases between them. The CDR3 is 14 amino acids. CDR1 and CDR2 (germline): MNHEY, SMNVEV (reference sequence). The CDR3 region is CASSSTGAGEKLFF. The DNA for the CDR3 is TGTGCCAGCAGTTCGACCGGGGCGGGAGAAAAACTGTTTTTT.

The chain recombines TRBV6-5 with TRBJ1-1; 8 bases match TRBD1. Germline trimming cut 10 bases from V and 7 bases from J; bases unmatched to any gene: 8. Germline CDR1 reads MNHEY; CDR2 reads SVGAGI. CDR3 length: 12 amino acids. CDR3 sequence (DNA): TGTGCCATCAGGGATGGACAGGGTGAAGCTTTCTTT. Translation: CAIRDGQGEAFF.

This clone was detected only a few times. The V gene is TRBV5-1, the J gene TRBJ1-6, with D unresolved. The length of the CDR3 is 15 residues. The V gene's germline CDR1 is SGHRS and CDR2 YFSETQ. Trimming removed 4 bases at V and 5 bases at J, with 13 bases between. CDR3 nucleotides: TGCGCCAGCAGCCTGGAGGGAGGGAATAATTCACCCCTCCACTTT. Amino acid sequence: CASSLEGGNNSPLHF.

About this clone itself: A read error may produce the germline difference seen at one junction end. The chain employs TRBV9 and TRBJ2-3; no firm D call. The germline CDR1 and CDR2 sequences are SGDLS and YYNGEE. The CDR3 sequence is 14 residues long. In DNA form, the CDR3 reads TGTGTCAGCAGCGTAGATGCGGGCACAGATACGCAGTATTTT. It translates to CVSSVDAGTDTQYF.

This rearrangement joins TRBV2 to TRBJ2-7; D is ambiguous. Trimming left V 7 bases short and J 0 bases short, with 7 bases between. The germline V gene has CDR1 SNHLY and CDR2 FYNNEI. CDR3 length: 12 residues. The CDR3 sequence: CASTSRSYEQYF. In DNA form, the CDR3 reads TGTGCCAGCACCTCGCGCTCCTACGAGCAGTACTTC.

The gene calls are TRBV5-6 and TRBJ1-1; 7 bases line up with TRBD1. CDR1 and CDR2 (germline): SGHDT, YYEEEE. The length of the CDR3 is 17 residues. J lost 1 base, V lost 0 bases, and 9 bases had no gene match. CDR3 DNA: TGTGCCAGCAGCTTGGGACGACAGGGCTGGGGGAACACTGAAGCTTTCTTT. It yields the protein CASSLGRQGWGNTEAFF.

This chain links TRBV2 with TRBJ2-1; 8 bases are a match to TRBD2. This CDR3 has 13 amino acids. Germline V CDR1 and CDR2: SNHLY, FYNNEI. The V segment lost 0 bases and the J segment 15 bases; nucleotides outside the gene matches: 7. Written as DNA, the CDR3 is TGTGCCAGCAGTGAAGCGCGGATAGCGGGAATGTTCTTC. It is translated as CASSEARIAGMFF. The full variable domain, rest sourced from reference TRBV2 and TRBJ2-1, is EPEVTQTPSHQVTQMGQEVILRCVPISNHLYFYWYRQILGQKVEFLVSFYNNEISEKSEIFDDQFSVERPDGSNFTLKIRSTKLEDSAMYFCASSEARIAGMFFGPGTRLTVL.

The J gene is TRBJ2-3, the V gene TRBV19, with 7 bases that match TRBD2. The CDR3 totals 16 residues. With V trimmed by 4 bases and J by 5 bases, 12 bases remained unmatched. Looked up from germline, CDR1 is LNHDA and CDR2 is SQIVND (reference sequence). This chain's CDR3 is CASSTPPGEGRDTQYF. The CDR3 coding sequence is TGTGCCAGTAGTACCCCCCCGGGGGAGGGGAGAGATACGCAGTATTTT.

This sequence joins TRBV25-1 and TRBJ2-1, with 12 positions matching TRBD1. Germline V lookup: CDR1 MGHDK, CDR2 SYGVNS. V dropped 2 bases and J dropped 7; count of bases not matched to a gene: 12. The CDR3 is 18 amino acids. This CDR3 is CASSEAGRGGQGANEQFF. DNA of the CDR3: TGTGCCAGCAGTGAAGCGGGGAGAGGGGGACAGGGGGCGAATGAGCAGTTCTTC.